What follows are 27 T cell receptor beta chains derived from one specimen sequenced in a study of T cell repertoires in cytomegalovirus infection. One entry per CDR3 protein results from TCRdb running MiXCR on the reads. The table shows more than 150,000 distinct CDR3 sequences, with under 30% occurring only once. Source material: PBMCs. Every receptor here comes from a human donor in good health (CMV status not recorded). Some clones in this sample may be carry-over from other donors' samples.

The V and J genes are TRBV14 and TRBJ2-2; perhaps TRBD1 as D (5 bases). Germline V lookup: CDR1 SGHDN, CDR2 FVKESK. The CDR3 contains 13 residues. V was trimmed by 6 bases and J by 6 bases, leaving 11 bases between them. CDR3 DNA sequence: TGTGCCAGCAGAAAGGACATGGCCGGGGAGCTGTTTTTT. It is translated as CASRKDMAGELFF.

This clonotype was counted only a few times. The chain is built from TRBV7-2 and TRBJ2-5; the D is unclear. The CDR3 spans 13 residues. CDR1 and CDR2 (germline): SGHTA, FQGNSA. Trimming took 4 bases from V and 4 from J, leaving 10 bases between them. CDR3 in DNA: TGTGCCAGCAGCTCACAACTCGGAGAGACCCAGTACTTC. Translating it yields CASSSQLGETQYF.

This clonotype was detected many times. J is TRBJ1-5 and V is TRBV7-2, with a possible D match to TRBD1 (5 bases). The germline CDR1 and CDR2 sequences are SGHTA and FQGNSA. The CDR3 has 15 amino acids. Trimming pared 5 bases from V and 0 bases from J, leaving 11 bases between. CDR3 sequence: CASSRDSSSNQPQHF. CDR3 in DNA: TGTGCCAGCAGCCGGGACTCTTCTAGCAATCAGCCCCAGCATTTT.

This clonotype was counted between two and nine times. This rearrangement joins TRBV6-5 to TRBJ1-3; 9 bases line up with TRBD1. Trimming took 5 bases from V and 0 from J; bases not matched to a gene: 2. Germline CDR1 MNHEY, CDR2 SVGAGI. CDR3 length equals 15 residues. Here the CDR3 reads CASSHRGHSGNTIYF. Written as DNA, the CDR3 is TGTGCCAGCAGTCACAGGGGGCACTCTGGAAACACCATATATTTT.

J is TRBJ2-7 and V is TRBV7-2; D is unresolved. Germline CDR1 is SGHTA and CDR2 is FQGNSA. V shed 2 bases and J shed 5 bases, with 7 bases lying between them. The CDR3 contains 12 residues. For the CDR3, the DNA is TGTGCCAGCAGCTTAAACCCTAACGAGCAGTACTTC. Translating gives CASSLNPNEQYF.

The chain carries TRBV10-3 and TRBJ2-1, with TRBD2 identical over 9 bases. The CDR3 length is 15 residues. Germline V lookup: CDR1 ENHRY, CDR2 SYGVKD. Unmatched junction bases numbered 6, after V lost 0 bases and J lost 9 bases. CDR3 sequence reads: CAISESIAGESEQFF. The CDR3 coding sequence is TGTGCCATCAGTGAGTCGATAGCGGGGGAAAGTGAGCAGTTCTTC.

In its sample, this clonotype was seen many times. The rearrangement links TRBV7-2 to TRBJ2-5; 8 positions match TRBD2. With 5 bases clipped from V and 7 bases from J, the junction kept 12 bases outside the gene matches. The CDR3 sequence is 15 residues long. From germline, CDR1 is SGHTA and CDR2 FQGNSA. CDR3 amino acids: CASSQPPGLDPTQYF. The CDR3 nucleotides read TGTGCCAGCAGCCAACCCCCGGGACTAGATCCGACCCAGTACTTC.

This clonotype came up a few times. The J gene is TRBJ1-6, the V gene TRBV10-2, with 10 positions matching TRBD1. The germline V gene encodes CDR1 WSHSY and CDR2 SAAADI. CDR3 length equals 19 residues. With V trimmed by 8 bases and J by 2 bases, 15 bases remained unmatched. The CDR3 is CASLNRDRGSTTYNSPLHF. Here the CDR3 DNA reads TGCGCCAGCCTCAACCGGGACAGGGGTTCCACTACCTATAATTCACCCCTCCACTTT.

This clonotype was seen only once. The chain couples TRBV9 to TRBJ1-4; D gene unclear. Between the trimmed V and J ends, which lost 0 bases and 8 bases, there was a span of 14 bases. Germline V gives CDR1 SGDLS, CDR2 YYNGEE. This CDR3 spans 15 amino acids. The DNA for the CDR3 is TGTGCCAGCAGCGTAGGGGCTGCCTCGGGAGAAAAACTGTTTTTT. Amino acid sequence: CASSVGAASGEKLFF.

This rearrangement joins TRBV5-5 to TRBJ1-5, with a tentative D call TRBD1 (6 bases). The CDR3 covers 15 residues. Trimming stripped 6 bases from V and 3 bases from J, with 16 bases between. Germline V gene lookup returns CDR1 SGHKS and CDR2 YYEKEE (reference sequence). This chain's CDR3 is CASIRGAETNQPQHF. CDR3 nucleotide sequence: TGTGCCAGCATCCGGGGGGCAGAAACCAATCAGCCCCAGCATTTT.

This chain joins TRBV2 and TRBJ1-1; D perhaps matches TRBD1 (5 bases). V was shortened by 7 bases and J by 3 bases, with 15 bases between the two germline ends. The length of the CDR3 is 14 residues. Looked up from germline, CDR1 is SNHLY and CDR2 is FYNNEI. In nucleotides, the CDR3 is TGTGCCAGCAACCCAATTTGGGGCGACACTGAAGCTTTCTTT. It translates to CASNPIWGDTEAFF.

This clonotype was counted only a few times. The chain recombines TRBV7-2 with TRBJ1-6; D gene uncertain. CDR1 is SGHTA and CDR2 is FQGNSA in the germline V gene. The CDR3 covers 14 residues. V lost 2 bases, J lost 6 bases, and 8 bases lay in between. Here the CDR3 reads CASSLKGPNSPLHF. The CDR3 DNA reads TGTGCCAGCAGCTTAAAGGGTCCTAATTCACCCCTCCACTTT.

Comment on this clonotype: Just one base apart from a much larger clone, this may be a read error. The gene calls are TRBV12-3 or TRBV12-4 and TRBJ1-2; 9 bases fit TRBD1. The CDR3 consists of 14 residues. CDR3 sequence (DNA): TGTGCCGGCAGGCATACAGGGGGCAACTATGGCTACACCTTC. Translated, it gives CAGRHTGGNYGYTF.

This clonotype was seen only once. This may arise from a read error, as a much more abundant clone is one base away. This chain uses TRBV7-2 with TRBJ2-3; D perhaps matches TRBD2 (7 bases). Looked up from germline, CDR1 is SGHTA and CDR2 is FQGNSA. V was clipped by 3 bases and J by 3 bases, with 16 bases between them. The CDR3 runs to 16 residues. As DNA, the CDR3 is TGTGCCAGCAGCTTGGATGCGGGGGCTCGGACAGATACGCAGTATTTT. Amino acids: CASSLDAGARTDTQYF.

This clonotype was detected ten times or more. The chain joins TRBV7-3 to TRBJ2-3; perhaps D is TRBD1 or TRBD2 (5 bases each). V was clipped by 5 bases and J by 1 base, with 19 bases between them. The germline CDR1 and CDR2 sequences are SGHTA and FQGTGA. The CDR3 covers 17 residues. The CDR3 DNA is TGTGCCAGCAGCCCCAATCCTCTTGGGACGGGCACAGATACGCAGTATTTT. Encoded protein: CASSPNPLGTGTDTQYF.

DNA for the CDR3: TGCGCCAGCAGCCTCAGGGGACGGCCGAACTTTAATTCACCCCTCCACTTT. Translated, it gives CASSLRGRPNFNSPLHF. The chain links TRBV4-3 to TRBJ1-6; D is possibly TRBD1 (6 bases). Trimming pared 4 bases from V and 6 bases from J, leaving 19 bases between. Germline assignment: CDR1 LGHNA and CDR2 YSLEER. This CDR3 comprises 17 residues.

Only a few counts were recorded for this clonotype. The J gene is TRBJ1-1, the V gene TRBV12-3 or TRBV12-4; D is uncertain. The CDR3 is made up of 14 amino acids. Trimming cost V 6 bases and J 1 base, with 12 bases left between them. CDR3 amino acids: CASRAGGRNTEAFF. As DNA, the CDR3 is TGTGCCAGCAGGGCAGGCGGGCGGAACACTGAAGCTTTCTTT.

The chain recombines TRBV7-2 with TRBJ1-1, with TRBD1 identical over 7 bases. The CDR3 has 14 amino acids. The V segment lost 2 bases and the J segment 4 bases; nucleotides outside the gene matches: 4. Germline CDR1 is SGHTA and CDR2 is FQGNSA. As DNA, the CDR3 is TGTGCCAGCAGCTTACGGCGACAGGGCACTGAAGCTTTCTTT. Translating it yields CASSLRRQGTEAFF. Looking up the rest from reference TRBV7-2 and TRBJ1-1 gives the full variable domain: GAGVSQSPSNKVTEKGKDVELRCDPISGHTALYWYRQSLGQGLEFLIYFQGNSAPDKSGLPSDRFSAERTGGSVSTLTIQRTQQEDSAVYLCASSLRRQGTEAFFGQGTRLTVV.

The chain employs TRBV6-2 or TRBV6-3 and TRBJ1-1, with 9 bases fitting TRBD1. CDR1 is MNHEY and CDR2 is SVGEGT in the germline V gene. The CDR3 spans 15 residues. V lost 5 bases to trimming and J lost 4 bases; unmatched junction nucleotides: 8. The CDR3 sequence: CASSTPQGAGTEAFF. The CDR3 coding sequence is TGTGCCAGCAGTACACCACAGGGGGCTGGCACTGAAGCTTTCTTT.

Worth noting for this clonotype: A read error may be the cause here, since a much bigger clone is one base away. The chain employs TRBV7-2 and TRBJ1-2, with no clear D. The V gene lost 3 bases and the J gene lost 4 bases, with 9 bases spanning the gap. This CDR3 is built from 13 residues. Germline loops: CDR1 SGHTA, CDR2 FQGNSA. In DNA form, the CDR3 reads TGTGCCAGCAGCTTTGAGCGTTCCTATGGCTACACCTTC. Its protein product is CASSFERSYGYTF.

Concerning this clonotype itself: An end of the junction does not agree with germline; a read error may underlie this. The chain joins TRBV29-1 to TRBJ1-1; TRBD1 matches at 7 bases. This CDR3 is 13 amino acids long. Germline V lookup: CDR1 SQVTM, CDR2 ANQGSEA. CDR3 region: CSVVGTENTEDFF. In DNA form, the CDR3 reads TGCAGCGTTGTGGGGACAGAGAACACTGAAGATTTCTTT.

This clonotype was detected only a few times. The rearrangement links TRBV28 to TRBJ2-7; TRBD1 matches 8 bases. Losses at the gene ends were 6 bases for V and 3 bases for J; bases not matched to a gene: 10. In germline, CDR1 is MDHEN, CDR2 SYDVKM. The CDR3 is 15 amino acids. The DNA for the CDR3 is TGTGCCAGCAGCTCCTCGACAGGGGTGTTCTACGAGCAGTACTTC. It codes for CASSSSTGVFYEQYF.

This clonotype was seen at least ten times. This chain uses TRBV7-2 with TRBJ1-5; weak D call: TRBD1 (6 bases). V gave up 4 bases and J gave up 7 bases, with 17 bases separating them. The CDR3 loop spans 15 amino acids. Per germline, CDR1 SGHTA and CDR2 FQGNSA. The CDR3 here is CASSSQTGQRQPQHF. CDR3 DNA: TGTGCCAGCAGCTCTCAGACAGGTCAGAGACAGCCCCAGCATTTT.

This clonotype was observed a few times. CDR3 DNA: TGTGCCAGCAGCCGGGGGGGCAGGGGGCGCCATCAGGAAGGCTACACCTTC. As protein: CASSRGGRGRHQEGYTF. The chain combines TRBV6-5 with TRBJ1-2; the match to TRBD1 covers 8 bases. The junction had 20 bases not matched to a gene; V was cut back by 6 bases and J by 8 bases. Germline assignment: CDR1 MNHEY and CDR2 SVGAGI. The CDR3 extends over 17 amino acids.

The CDR3 protein is CASTWTGVYGYTF. In nucleotides, the CDR3 is TGTGCCAGCACCTGGACAGGGGTCTATGGCTACACCTTC. This chain links TRBV12-3 or TRBV12-4 with TRBJ1-2; TRBD1 agrees at 9 bases. Losses at the gene ends were 7 bases for V and 4 bases for J; bases not matched to a gene: 4. This CDR3 region has 13 residues.

In DNA form, the CDR3 reads TGTGCCAGCAGTTACCTACGTGGGTCCGGGGGAGCAAAAGAGACCCAGTACTTC. This codes for CASSYLRGSGGAKETQYF. V gene TRBV6-2 or TRBV6-3 combines with J gene TRBJ2-5; the D gene is possibly TRBD2 (6 bases). This CDR3 contains 18 residues. Trimming took 2 bases from V and 3 from J, leaving 22 bases between them. CDR1 is MNHEY and CDR2 is SVGEGT in the germline V gene.

A remark on this clonotype: Likely a read error: the CDR3 ends without its conserved phenylalanine or tryptophan. V usage is TRBV2 and J usage is TRBJ1-2, with D perhaps matching TRBD1 (5 bases). V was shortened by 4 bases and J by 4 bases, with 16 bases between the two germline ends. Germline CDR1 reads SNHLY; CDR2 reads FYNNEI. The CDR3 spans 15 residues. The DNA of the CDR3 is TGTGCCAGCAGTGCCTCAGGGATCAGCCCCTATGGCTACACCTAC. Translated, it gives CASSASGISPYGYTY.